This T cell receptor (beta chain) was sequenced during a study of T cells in Graves' hyperthyroidism and ophthalmopathy. Whole-study context: At initial diagnosis, before any treatment had begun, peripheral blood was obtained. Findings and limits, study-wide: Blood shared most expanded thyroid clonotypes above 0.001.

Amplified regions were TCR beta CDR3 sequences from RNA transcripts. First-round RT-PCR of the TCR CDR3 relied on the HTBI primer set. TCRdb analysed the multiplex PCR reads with MiXCR anew, one entry per CDR3 protein. Among 220,000 or so distinct CDR3 sequences listed, roughly 17% were seen once. A word on this clonotype: The antigen is undetermined.

Subjects with ophthalmopathy showed a Clinical Activity Score no lower than 3, a NOSPECS grade no lower than 4, and a duration shorter than 3 months. Uncontrolled infection, other autoimmune disease, pregnancy or lactation led to exclusion. V gave up 0 bases and J gave up 5 bases; unmatched junction bases: 4. There are 17 residues in the CDR3. Germline V gene data show CDR1 as SQVTM and CDR2 as ANQGSEA. The sample consisted of blood. This sequence originates from a woman between 18 and 29 years old with Graves' ophthalmopathy. The chain employs TRBV29-1 and TRBJ2-1; 16 positions agree with TRBD2. This CDR3 is CSVEDRGTSGGDNEQFF. The DNA for the CDR3 is TGCAGCGTTGAAGATCGGGGGACTAGCGGGGGGGACAATGAGCAGTTCTTC.